This T cell receptor beta chain stems from a study of cytomegalovirus exposure and HLA in healthy donors. Study-level background: An earlier analysis identified approximately 110 million unique TCR beta sequences in some 170 million T cells. Study-wide results and caveats: In a later analysis, HLA-associated TCR beta chains were more clonally expanded than equally common others. Sequencing had likely introduced a cluster of highly shared sequence variants as an artifact.

With 60 Vbeta and 13 Jbeta primers, the PCR was carried out. The table came from immunoSEQ multiplex PCR; TCRdb's copy has only in-frame clones and leaves some out. This sample yields 200,000 or so clones, of which approximately 80% are seen a single time; 0.08% to 0.1% belongs to the top ten. Per germline, CDR1 MGHRA and CDR2 YSYEKL. Deletions cut 1 base from V and 6 bases from J, with 9 bases between. This CDR3 comprises 13 residues. As for this clone: Its antigen is unidentified.

The sample taken for sequencing was PBMCs. The clonotype was recovered from a boy aged 2-15 years in good health and CMV-seronegative. The rearrangement uses TRBV4-1 and TRBJ2-5; the D gene is possibly TRBD2 (6 bases). The CDR3 nucleotides are TGCGCCAGCAGCCAAGTCCGGGAGAAGACCCAGTACTTC. Its protein product is CASSQVREKTQYF.